This passage covers 16 T cell receptor beta chains from one sample sequenced in a study of control samples from healthy donors and cancer patients (dated by TCRdb to the early 2020s). The library was made by the immunoSEQ multiplex PCR assay. TCRdb provides this immuneACCESS table in a form limited to in-frame rearrangements. Some clones are lacking; in checked studies, under half of them reflect an unresolved V gene, and why the rest are absent is not known. For this sample there are 60,000 to 70,000 clones; 85% appear just once. The ten largest clones represent 4.5% to 6% of the sample. The material sequenced was blood. The receptors shown here come from a man aged 40-50 years in good health.

This chain connects TRBV5-5 to TRBJ2-7, with TRBD2 matching over 13 bases. The V gene end was trimmed by 2 bases and the J gene end by 3 bases; junction bases not matched to a gene: 2. The CDR3 has 15 residues. Germline values: CDR1 SGHKS, CDR2 YYEKEE (reference sequence). The CDR3 loop reads CASSFGTSGNYEQYF. The CDR3 DNA reads as TGTGCCAGCAGCTTCGGGACTAGCGGGAACTACGAGCAGTACTTC.

This clone occurred once. V is TRBV6-4 and J is TRBJ1-1; 7 bases map to TRBD1. The V gene end was trimmed by 6 bases and the J gene end by 1 base; junction bases not matched to a gene: 5. The CDR3 length is 14 residues. Germline-derived CDR1 and CDR2 are MRHNA and SNTAGT. CDR3 bases: TGTGCCAGCAGAAAGGACAGGCAGAACACTGAAGCTTTCTTT. Translation: CASRKDRQNTEAFF.

Concerning this clone: A read error may produce the germline difference seen at one junction end. The CDR3 spells CASSPNDRGFVF. The CDR3 region has the DNA TGTGCCAGCAGTCCTAACGACAGGGGGTTTGTCTTC. The gene calls are TRBV28 and TRBJ2-1; TRBD1 matches at 9 bases. The CDR3 is 12 residues long. In germline, CDR1 is MDHEN, CDR2 SYDVKM.

The chain combines TRBV19 with TRBJ1-1; D is unclear. Between the trimmed V and J ends, which lost 3 bases and 3 bases, there was a span of 8 bases. The CDR3 sequence is 13 residues long. Germline assignment: CDR1 LNHDA and CDR2 SQIVND (reference sequence). This chain's CDR3 is CASSIGRYTEAFF. DNA for the CDR3: TGTGCCAGTAGTATCGGACGGTACACTGAAGCTTTCTTT.

The rearrangement links TRBV5-6 to TRBJ2-2; D is undetermined. The V and J ends lost 0 bases and 3 bases respectively, with 12 bases between them. The length of the CDR3 is 16 residues. Germline V gene sequence: CDR1 SGHDT, CDR2 YYEEEE. The CDR3 region is CASSLAAADYTGELFF. The CDR3 bases are TGTGCCAGCAGCTTGGCCGCGGCAGACTACACCGGGGAGCTGTTTTTT.

V usage is TRBV4-1 and J usage is TRBJ2-1; 9 positions agree with TRBD2. The CDR3 is 16 amino acids. V gave up 3 bases and J gave up 4 bases; unmatched junction bases: 7. Germline V gives CDR1 MGHRA, CDR2 YSYEKL. CDR3 coding DNA: TGCGCCAGCAGCCATCCCGGGACTAGCAGATACAATGAGCAGTTCTTC. It codes for CASSHPGTSRYNEQFF.

In DNA, the CDR3 is TGTGCCAGTAAGTCTTCGGCAGGGGATTTAAACACCATATATTTT. Its protein product is CASKSSAGDLNTIYF. This chain connects TRBV19 to TRBJ1-3, with D perhaps matching TRBD1 (6 bases). The CDR3 runs 15 residues. V shed 7 bases and J shed 6 bases, with 19 bases lying between them. Germline CDR1 and CDR2: LNHDA and SQIVND (reference sequence).

The V gene is TRBV7-8, the J gene TRBJ2-5, with 10 bases identical to TRBD2. The CDR3 covers 16 residues. Germline V lookup: CDR1 SGHVS, CDR2 FQNEAQ. Trimming at V came to 5 bases and at J to 0 bases, leaving 6 bases not matched to a gene. Written as DNA, the CDR3 is TGTGCCAGCAGCCCTAGGACTAGCGGTAACCAAGAGACCCAGTACTTC. Its protein is CASSPRTSGNQETQYF.

The chain recombines TRBV19 with TRBJ2-5, with D maybe TRBD2 (6 bases). Germline CDR1 is LNHDA and CDR2 is SQIVND (reference sequence). The V and J ends lost 3 bases and 5 bases respectively, with 10 bases between them. There are 13 residues in the CDR3. CDR3: CASSISGVETQYF. Written as DNA, the CDR3 is TGTGCCAGTAGTATTTCGGGGGTTGAGACCCAGTACTTC.

The chain combines TRBV27 with TRBJ2-7, with 9 bases lining up with TRBD2. J gave up 3 bases and V 0 bases, and 6 bases lay outside the gene matches. The germline V gene has CDR1 MNHEY and CDR2 SMNVEV (reference sequence). This CDR3 has 16 residues. The CDR3 DNA reads as TGTGCCAGCAGTTTATCGCTAGCGGGGCTCTACTACGAGCAGTACTTC. Protein product: CASSLSLAGLYYEQYF.

The V gene is TRBV7-6, the J gene TRBJ2-3; D not certain. This CDR3 contains 15 residues. Germline CDR1 reads SGHVS; CDR2 reads FNYEAQ. Trimming left V 5 bases short and J 2 bases short, with 14 bases between. CDR3 in amino acids: CASSPRGRNTDTQYF. In DNA, the CDR3 is TGTGCCAGCAGCCCAAGAGGCAGAAACACAGATACGCAGTATTTT.

The rearrangement links TRBV29-1 to TRBJ1-2; D gene ambiguous. The V end was cut by 5 bases, the J end by 2 bases, with 9 bases between. CDR3 length equals 12 residues. Germline V gene sequence: CDR1 SQVTM, CDR2 ANQGSEA. The CDR3 region is CSVWSRNYGYTF. As DNA, the CDR3 is TGCAGCGTTTGGTCCAGAAACTATGGCTACACCTTC. The full variable domain, completed using reference TRBV29-1 and TRBJ1-2, is SAVISQKPSRDICQRGTSLTIQCQVDSQVTMMFWYRQQPGQSLTLIATANQGSEATYESGFVIDKFPISRPNLTFSTLTVSNMSPEDSSIYLCSVWSRNYGYTFGSGTRLTVV.

The chain is built from TRBV7-3 and TRBJ2-7; 7 bases map to TRBD2. Germline assignment: CDR1 SGHTA and CDR2 FQGTGA. The CDR3 contains 15 residues. V shed 6 bases, J shed 2 bases, and the junction held 10 bases outside the gene matches. The CDR3 coding sequence is TGTGCCAGCAGTCGCTCTGCGGGGGAACCCTACGAGCAGTACTTC. Translating gives CASSRSAGEPYEQYF. Full variable domain (remainder filled in from reference TRBV7-3 and TRBJ2-7): GAGVSQTPSNKVTEKGKYVELRCDPISGHTALYWYRQSLGQGPEFLIYFQGTGAADDSGLPNDRFFAVRPEGSVSTLKIQRTERGDSAVYLCASSRSAGEPYEQYFGPGTRLTVT.

The J gene is TRBJ2-1, the V gene TRBV6-5; TRBD1 or TRBD2 may be the D gene (6 bases each). With 6 bases removed from V and 6 bases from J, the gap between germline ends came to 18 bases. Germline V gene lookup returns CDR1 MNHEY and CDR2 SVGAGI. The CDR3 extends over 15 amino acids. CDR3 protein: CASRWDPGAANEQFF. DNA for the CDR3: TGTGCCAGCAGATGGGACCCGGGGGCTGCCAATGAGCAGTTCTTC.

The chain has TRBV19 and TRBJ2-7, with 7 bases that match TRBD1. After removal of 6 bases from V and 2 bases from J, the junction contained 4 bases not matched to a gene. The CDR3 sequence is 13 residues long. Germline loops: CDR1 LNHDA, CDR2 SQIVND (reference sequence). The DNA of the CDR3 is TGTGCCAGTAGACCGACAGGGACCTACGAGCAGTACTTC. This gives the protein CASRPTGTYEQYF.

The V gene is TRBV2, the J gene TRBJ1-1; D is unclear. The CDR3 has 10 residues. V lost 10 bases to trimming and J lost 1 base, with 4 bases between them. Germline V gene sequence: CDR1 SNHLY, CDR2 FYNNEI. CDR3 residues: CATGNTEAFF. The CDR3 region has the DNA TGTGCCACCGGGAACACTGAAGCTTTCTTT. The entire variable domain, with the rest obtained from reference TRBV2 and TRBJ1-1, is as follows: EPEVTQTPSHQVTQMGQEVILRCVPISNHLYFYWYRQILGQKVEFLVSFYNNEISEKSEIFDDQFSVERPDGSNFTLKIRSTKLEDSAMYFCATGNTEAFFGQGTRLTVV.